This T cell receptor (beta chain) is from a study of cytomegalovirus exposure and HLA in healthy donors. Study outcomes and limitations: It was reportedly the case that the classifier diagnosed cytomegalovirus status with high specificity and sensitivity. Previously analyzed data showed that most TCR beta V segments were productive at a frequency of about 90% or about 30%.

In regard to this clone: Its target is unknown.

The PCR was carried out with 60 Vbeta primers and 13 Jbeta primers. Per the original methods: Later, an analysis found 80 million or so unique TCR beta chains, and 8.5 million to 12 million of these were shared. Using immunoSEQ multiplex PCR, the repertoire was profiled, and TCRdb retains in-frame clones only, with some absent. Clone size and V and J calls were adopted from that table, with D and trimming inferred from the DNA. The table has tens of thousands of clones, roughly nine tenths seen once. Germline loops: CDR1 MNHNY, CDR2 SVGAGI (reference sequence). This CDR3 region has 13 residues. V was clipped by 6 bases and J by 1 base, with 6 bases between them.

Sequencing was performed on PBMCs. The rearrangement links TRBV6-6 to TRBJ2-2; D gene unclear. The receptor was derived from a woman between 35 and 50 years old in good health and CMV-seropositive. CDR3 loop: CASSRQNTGELFF. For the CDR3, the DNA is TGTGCCAGCAGCAGGCAGAACACCGGGGAGCTGTTTTTT.